The 2 T cell receptor beta chains below were found in one sample sequenced in a study of T-cell reconstitution after alpha-beta-depleted transplantation in children. The TCRbeta library incorporated unique molecular identifiers. In TCRdb, the PCR reads were re-called with MiXCR into one record per CDR3 protein. The sample contains around 400,000 distinct CDR3 sequences, around 21% of which appear only once. This sample comprised PBMCs from the stem cell graft donor, obtained from the stem cell graft. The receptors here all came from a human donor who donated a stem cell graft to a child with acute myeloid leukemia.

The rearrangement joins TRBV5-1 to TRBJ1-5; weak D call: TRBD1 (6 bases). Trimming pared 3 bases from V and 4 bases from J, leaving 14 bases between. Germline V gives CDR1 SGHRS, CDR2 YFSETQ. This CDR3 contains 15 residues. CDR3 protein: CASSSDGGPNQPQHF. DNA of the CDR3: TGCGCCAGCAGCTCCGATGGGGGGCCTAATCAGCCCCAGCATTTT.

This clonotype was observed many times. The V call is TRBV12-3 or TRBV12-4, the J call TRBJ2-1; D might be TRBD2 (7 bases). This CDR3 has 12 residues. Trimming cost V 6 bases and J 7 bases, with 10 bases left between them. In DNA form, the CDR3 reads TGTGCCAGCAGCCGGGGGGCGAATGAGCAGTTCTTC. Encoded protein: CASSRGANEQFF.